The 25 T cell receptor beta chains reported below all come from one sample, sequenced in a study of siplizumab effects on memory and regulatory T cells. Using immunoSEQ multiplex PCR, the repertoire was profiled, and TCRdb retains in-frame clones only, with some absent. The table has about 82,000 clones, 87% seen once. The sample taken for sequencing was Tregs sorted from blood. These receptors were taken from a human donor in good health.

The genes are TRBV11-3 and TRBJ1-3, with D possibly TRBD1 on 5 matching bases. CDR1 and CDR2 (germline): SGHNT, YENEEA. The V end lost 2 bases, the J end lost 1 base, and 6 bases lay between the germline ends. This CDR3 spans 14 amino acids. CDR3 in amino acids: CASSLPGSGNTIYF. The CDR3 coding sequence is TGTGCCAGCAGCTTACCAGGGTCTGGAAACACCATATATTTT.

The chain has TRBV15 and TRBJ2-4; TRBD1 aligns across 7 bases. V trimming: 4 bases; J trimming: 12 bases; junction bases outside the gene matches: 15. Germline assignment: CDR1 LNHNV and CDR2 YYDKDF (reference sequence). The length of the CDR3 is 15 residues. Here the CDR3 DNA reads TGTGCCACCAGCACCCGGACAGGCCCGAAAGCTGGTCAGTACTTC. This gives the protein CATSTRTGPKAGQYF.

In nucleotides, the CDR3 is TGTGCCAGCAGTCTCGGACAGGGGACGAACTATGGCTACACCTTC. Its protein product is CASSLGQGTNYGYTF. The genes are TRBV6-1 and TRBJ1-2, with TRBD1 identical over 9 bases. CDR3 length: 15 residues. Germline assignment: CDR1 MNHNS and CDR2 SASEGT. V shed 5 bases and J 2 bases; nucleotides not matched to a gene: 6.

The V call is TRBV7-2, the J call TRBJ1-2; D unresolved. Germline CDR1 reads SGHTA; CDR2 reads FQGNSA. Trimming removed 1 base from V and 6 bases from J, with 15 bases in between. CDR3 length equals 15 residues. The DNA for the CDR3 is TGTGCCAGCAGCTTAGGGTTGGATCTTAGTAATGGCTACACCTTC. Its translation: CASSLGLDLSNGYTF.

The CDR3 DNA reads as TGCAGTGGTGAGGACTCAAATACGCAGTATTTT. Protein product: CSGEDSNTQYF. The rearrangement joins TRBV20-1 to TRBJ2-3; D is perhaps TRBD2 (5 bases). Looked up from germline, CDR1 is DFQATT and CDR2 is SNEGSKA (reference sequence). This CDR3 is 11 amino acids long. The germline V and J ends were trimmed by 7 bases and 7 bases, with 12 bases remaining between them.

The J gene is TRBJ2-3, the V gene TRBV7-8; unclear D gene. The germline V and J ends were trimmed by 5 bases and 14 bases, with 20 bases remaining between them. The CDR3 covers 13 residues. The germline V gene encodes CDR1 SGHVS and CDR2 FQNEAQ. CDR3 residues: CASSPSIGSIAYF. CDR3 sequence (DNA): TGTGCCAGCAGCCCCTCAATAGGGTCGATTGCGTATTTT.

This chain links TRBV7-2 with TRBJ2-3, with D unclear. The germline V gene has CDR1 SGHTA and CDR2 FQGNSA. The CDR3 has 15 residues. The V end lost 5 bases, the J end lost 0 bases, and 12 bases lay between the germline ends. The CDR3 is CASSRRASSTDTQYF. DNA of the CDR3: TGTGCCAGCAGCCGAAGAGCGTCTAGCACAGATACGCAGTATTTT.

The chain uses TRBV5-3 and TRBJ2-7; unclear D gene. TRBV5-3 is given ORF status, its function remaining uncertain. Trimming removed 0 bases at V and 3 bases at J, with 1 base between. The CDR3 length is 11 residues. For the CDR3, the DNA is TGTGCCAGAAGCTTGGACTACGAGCAGTACTTC. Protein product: CARSLDYEQYF.

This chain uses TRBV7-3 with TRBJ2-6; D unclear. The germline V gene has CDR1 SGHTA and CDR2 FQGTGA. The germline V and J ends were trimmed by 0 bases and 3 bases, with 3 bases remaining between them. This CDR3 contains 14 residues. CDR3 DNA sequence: TGTGCCAGCAGCTTAACGTTTGGGGCCAACGTCCTGACTTTC. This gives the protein CASSLTFGANVLTF.

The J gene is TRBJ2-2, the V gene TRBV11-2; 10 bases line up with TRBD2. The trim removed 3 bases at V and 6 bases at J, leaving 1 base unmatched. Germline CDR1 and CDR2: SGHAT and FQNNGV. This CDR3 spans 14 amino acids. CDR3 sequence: CASSFGTSAGELFF. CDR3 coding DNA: TGTGCCAGCAGCTTTGGGACTAGCGCCGGGGAGCTGTTTTTT.

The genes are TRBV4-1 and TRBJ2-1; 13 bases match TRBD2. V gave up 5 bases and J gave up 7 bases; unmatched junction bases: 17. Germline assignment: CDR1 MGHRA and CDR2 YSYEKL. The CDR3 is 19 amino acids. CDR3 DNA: TGCGCCAGCAGCGGAGCCCTGAGACTAGCGGGGGGAAGGGCGAATGAGCAGTTCTTC. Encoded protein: CASSGALRLAGGRANEQFF.

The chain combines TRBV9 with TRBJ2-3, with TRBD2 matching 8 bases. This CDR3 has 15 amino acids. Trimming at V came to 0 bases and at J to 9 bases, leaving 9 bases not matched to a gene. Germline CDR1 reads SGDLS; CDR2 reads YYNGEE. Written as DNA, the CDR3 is TGTGCCAGCAGCGTAGCTACCACTAGCGGAGGCACGCAGTATTTT. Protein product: CASSVATTSGGTQYF.

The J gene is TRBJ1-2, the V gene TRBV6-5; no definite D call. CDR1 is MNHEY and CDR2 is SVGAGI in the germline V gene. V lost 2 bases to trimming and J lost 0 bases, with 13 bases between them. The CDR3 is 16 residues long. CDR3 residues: CASSYLGQRANYGYTF. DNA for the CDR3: TGTGCCAGCAGTTACCTGGGCCAGAGGGCTAACTATGGCTACACCTTC.

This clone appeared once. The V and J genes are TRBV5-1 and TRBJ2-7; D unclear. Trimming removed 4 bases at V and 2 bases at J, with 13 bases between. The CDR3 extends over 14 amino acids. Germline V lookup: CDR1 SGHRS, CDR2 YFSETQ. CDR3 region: CASSPGPTTYEQYF. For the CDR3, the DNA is TGCGCCAGCAGCCCGGGCCCCACCACCTACGAGCAGTACTTC. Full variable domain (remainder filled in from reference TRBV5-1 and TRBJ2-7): KAGVTQTPRYLIKTRGQQVTLSCSPISGHRSVSWYQQTPGQGLQFLFEYFSETQRNKGNFPGRFSGRQFSNSRSEMNVSTLELGDSALYLCASSPGPTTYEQYFGPGTRLTVT.

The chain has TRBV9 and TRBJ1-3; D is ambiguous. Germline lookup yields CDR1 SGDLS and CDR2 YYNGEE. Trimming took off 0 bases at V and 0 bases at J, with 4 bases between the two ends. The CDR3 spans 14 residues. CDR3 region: CASSVVSSGNTIYF. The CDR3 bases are TGTGCCAGCAGCGTAGTGAGCTCTGGAAACACCATATATTTT. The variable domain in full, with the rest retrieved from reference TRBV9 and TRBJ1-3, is DSGVTQTPKHLITATGQRVTLRCSPRSGDLSVYWYQQSLDQGLQFLIQYYNGEERAKGNILERFSAQQFPDLHSELNLSSLELGDSALYFCASSVVSSGNTIYFGEGSWLTVV.

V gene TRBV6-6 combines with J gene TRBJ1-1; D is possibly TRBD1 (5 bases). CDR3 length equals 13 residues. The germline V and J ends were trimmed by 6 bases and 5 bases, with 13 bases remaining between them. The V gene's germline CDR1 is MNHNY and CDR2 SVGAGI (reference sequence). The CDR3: CASRQTTVTEAFF. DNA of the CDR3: TGTGCCAGCAGGCAAACGACAGTTACTGAAGCTTTCTTT.

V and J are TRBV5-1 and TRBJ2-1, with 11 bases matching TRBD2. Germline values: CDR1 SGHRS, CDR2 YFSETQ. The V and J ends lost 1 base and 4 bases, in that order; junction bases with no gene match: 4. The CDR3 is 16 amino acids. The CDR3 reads CASSLSWTSGYNEQFF. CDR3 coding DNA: TGCGCCAGCAGCTTGTCTTGGACTAGCGGGTACAATGAGCAGTTCTTC.

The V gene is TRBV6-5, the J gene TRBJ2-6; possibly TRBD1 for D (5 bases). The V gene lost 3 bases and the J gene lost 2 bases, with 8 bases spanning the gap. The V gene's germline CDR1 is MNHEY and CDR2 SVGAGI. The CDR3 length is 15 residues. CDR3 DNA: TGTGCCAGCAGTTATCAGGGCGCTGGGGCCAACGTCCTGACTTTC. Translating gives CASSYQGAGANVLTF.

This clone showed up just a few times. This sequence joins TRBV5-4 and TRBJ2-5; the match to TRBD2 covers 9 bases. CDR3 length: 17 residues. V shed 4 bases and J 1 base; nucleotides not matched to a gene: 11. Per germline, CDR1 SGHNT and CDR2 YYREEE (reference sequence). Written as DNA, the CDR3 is TGTGCCAGCAGCCACCCTGGCCTAGCGGGGTTCCAAGAGACCCAGTACTTC. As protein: CASSHPGLAGFQETQYF.

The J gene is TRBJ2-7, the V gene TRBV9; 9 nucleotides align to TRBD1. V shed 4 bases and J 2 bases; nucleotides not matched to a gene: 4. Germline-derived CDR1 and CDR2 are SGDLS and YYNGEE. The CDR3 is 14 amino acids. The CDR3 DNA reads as TGTGCCAGCAGCCCGAGACAGGGGGCCTACGAGCAGTACTTC. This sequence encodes CASSPRQGAYEQYF.

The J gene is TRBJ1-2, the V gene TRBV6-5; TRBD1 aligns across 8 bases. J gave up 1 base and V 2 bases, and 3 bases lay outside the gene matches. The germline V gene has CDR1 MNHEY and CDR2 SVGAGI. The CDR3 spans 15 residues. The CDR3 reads CASSYVTGDNYGYTF. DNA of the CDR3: TGTGCCAGCAGTTACGTGACAGGGGATAACTATGGCTACACCTTC.

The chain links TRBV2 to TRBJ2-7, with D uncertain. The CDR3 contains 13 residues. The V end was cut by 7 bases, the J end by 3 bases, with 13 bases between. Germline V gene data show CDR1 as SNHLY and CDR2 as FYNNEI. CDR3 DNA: TGTGCCAGCAATGAGCGAAGCTACTACGAGCAGTACTTC. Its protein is CASNERSYYEQYF.

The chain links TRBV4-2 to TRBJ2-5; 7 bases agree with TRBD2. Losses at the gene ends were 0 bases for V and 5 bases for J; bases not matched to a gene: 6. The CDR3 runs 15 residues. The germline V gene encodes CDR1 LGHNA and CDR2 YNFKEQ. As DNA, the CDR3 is TGTGCCAGCAGCCAAGAGGGGGGGATAGGGGAGACCCAGTACTTC. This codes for CASSQEGGIGETQYF.

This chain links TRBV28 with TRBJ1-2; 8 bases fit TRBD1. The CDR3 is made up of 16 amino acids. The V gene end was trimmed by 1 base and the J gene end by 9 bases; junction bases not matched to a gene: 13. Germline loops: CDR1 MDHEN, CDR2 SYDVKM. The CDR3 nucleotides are TGTGCCAGCAGTTTATCCCCCCCCGGACAGGGAGGGCGCTACACCTTC. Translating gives CASSLSPPGQGGRYTF.

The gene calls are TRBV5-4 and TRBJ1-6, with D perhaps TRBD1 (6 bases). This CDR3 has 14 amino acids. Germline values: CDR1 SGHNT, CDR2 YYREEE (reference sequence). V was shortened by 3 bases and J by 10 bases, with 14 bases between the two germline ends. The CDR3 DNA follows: TGTGCCAGCAGCTCGCTACAGGGTGGGTCACCCCTCCACTTT. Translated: CASSSLQGGSPLHF.